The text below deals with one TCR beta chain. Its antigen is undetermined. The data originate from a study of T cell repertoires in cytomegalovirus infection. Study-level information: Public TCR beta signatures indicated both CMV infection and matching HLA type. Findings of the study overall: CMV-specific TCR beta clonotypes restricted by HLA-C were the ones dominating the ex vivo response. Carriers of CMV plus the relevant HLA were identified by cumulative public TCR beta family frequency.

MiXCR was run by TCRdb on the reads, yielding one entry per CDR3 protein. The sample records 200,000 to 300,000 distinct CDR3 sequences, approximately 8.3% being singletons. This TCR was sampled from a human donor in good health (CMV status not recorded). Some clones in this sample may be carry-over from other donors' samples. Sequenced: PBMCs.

CDR3 sequence: CSAKGFDYGYTF. In DNA, the CDR3 is TGCAGCGCCAAGGGGTTTGACTATGGCTACACCTTC. V usage is TRBV29-1 and J usage is TRBJ1-2, with a tentative D call TRBD1 (5 bases). CDR3 length: 12 residues. V was shortened by 7 bases and J by 3 bases, with 12 bases between the two germline ends. CDR1 SQVTM and CDR2 ANQGSEA come from the germline V gene.